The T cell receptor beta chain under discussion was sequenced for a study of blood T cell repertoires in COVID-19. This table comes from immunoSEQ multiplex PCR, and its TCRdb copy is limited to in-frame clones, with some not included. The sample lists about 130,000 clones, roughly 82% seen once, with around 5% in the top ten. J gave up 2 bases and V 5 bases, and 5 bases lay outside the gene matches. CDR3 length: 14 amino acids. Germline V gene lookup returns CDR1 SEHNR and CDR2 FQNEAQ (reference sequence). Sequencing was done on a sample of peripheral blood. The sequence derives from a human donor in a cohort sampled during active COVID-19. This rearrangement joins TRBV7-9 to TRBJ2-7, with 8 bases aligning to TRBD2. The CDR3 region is CASSLSGEPYEQYF. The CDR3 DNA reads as TGTGCCAGCAGCCTTAGCGGGGAACCCTACGAGCAGTACTTC. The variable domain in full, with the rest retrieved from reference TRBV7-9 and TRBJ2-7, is DTGVSQNPRHKITKRGQNVTFRCDPISEHNRLYWYRQTLGQGPEFLTYFQNEAQLEKSRLLSDRFSAERPKGSFSTLEIQRTEQGDSAMYLCASSLSGEPYEQYFGPGTRLTVT.